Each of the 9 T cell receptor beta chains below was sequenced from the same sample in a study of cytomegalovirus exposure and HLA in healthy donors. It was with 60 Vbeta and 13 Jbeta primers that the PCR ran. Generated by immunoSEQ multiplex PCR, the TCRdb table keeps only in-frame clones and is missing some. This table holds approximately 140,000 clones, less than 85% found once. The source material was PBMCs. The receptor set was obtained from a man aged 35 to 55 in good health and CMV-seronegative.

The CDR3 spells CASSLSQLTADEQFF. Written as DNA, the CDR3 is TGTGCCAGCAGCTTAAGCCAGCTGACAGCCGATGAGCAGTTCTTC. The chain is built from TRBV11-2 and TRBJ2-1; D perhaps matches TRBD1 (5 bases). V was trimmed by 2 bases and J by 8 bases, leaving 16 bases between them. Germline V gives CDR1 SGHAT, CDR2 FQNNGV. CDR3 length: 15 amino acids.

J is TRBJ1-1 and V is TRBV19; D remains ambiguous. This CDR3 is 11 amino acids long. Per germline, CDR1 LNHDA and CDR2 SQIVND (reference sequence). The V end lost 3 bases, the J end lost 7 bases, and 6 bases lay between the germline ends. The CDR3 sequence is CASSIRGEAFF. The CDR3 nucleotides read TGTGCCAGTAGTATCCGGGGTGAAGCTTTCTTT.

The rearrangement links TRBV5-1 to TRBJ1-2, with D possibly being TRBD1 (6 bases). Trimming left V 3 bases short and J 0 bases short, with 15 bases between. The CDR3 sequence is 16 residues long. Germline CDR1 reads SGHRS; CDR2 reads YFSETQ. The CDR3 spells CASSSIPGVANYGYTF. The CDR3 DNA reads TGCGCCAGCAGCTCCATACCAGGGGTAGCTAACTATGGCTACACCTTC.

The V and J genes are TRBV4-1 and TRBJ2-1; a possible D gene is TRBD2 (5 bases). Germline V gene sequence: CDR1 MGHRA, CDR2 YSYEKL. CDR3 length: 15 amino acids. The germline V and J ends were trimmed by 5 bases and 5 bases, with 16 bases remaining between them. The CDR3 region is CASSSLRTLDNEQFF. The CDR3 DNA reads TGCGCCAGCAGCTCGCTTAGGACTCTTGACAATGAGCAGTTCTTC.

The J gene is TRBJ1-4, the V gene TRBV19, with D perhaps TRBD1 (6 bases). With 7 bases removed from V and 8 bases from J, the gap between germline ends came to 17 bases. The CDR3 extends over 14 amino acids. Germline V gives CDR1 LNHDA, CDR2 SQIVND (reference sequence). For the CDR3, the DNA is TGTGCCAGTACCCCCAGGGGATATGGGGAAAAACTGTTTTTT. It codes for CASTPRGYGEKLFF.

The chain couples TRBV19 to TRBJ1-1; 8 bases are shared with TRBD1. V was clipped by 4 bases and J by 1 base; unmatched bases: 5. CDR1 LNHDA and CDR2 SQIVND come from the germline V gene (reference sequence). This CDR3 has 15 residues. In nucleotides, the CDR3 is TGTGCCAGTAGTAGACAGGGGAAGAGGAACACTGAAGCTTTCTTT. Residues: CASSRQGKRNTEAFF.

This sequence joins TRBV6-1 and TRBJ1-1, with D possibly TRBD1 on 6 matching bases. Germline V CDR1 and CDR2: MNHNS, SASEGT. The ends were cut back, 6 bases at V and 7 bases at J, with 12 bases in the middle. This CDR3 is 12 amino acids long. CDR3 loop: CASSRQDHEAFF. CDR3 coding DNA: TGTGCCAGCAGCAGACAGGACCATGAAGCTTTCTTT.

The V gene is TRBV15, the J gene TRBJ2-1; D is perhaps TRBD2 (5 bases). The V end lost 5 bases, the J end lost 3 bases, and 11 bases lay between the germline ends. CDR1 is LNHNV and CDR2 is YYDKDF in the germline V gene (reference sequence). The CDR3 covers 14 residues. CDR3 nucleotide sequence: TGTGCCACCAGCCCCTTCGGGGTCTACAATGAGCAGTTCTTC. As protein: CATSPFGVYNEQFF.

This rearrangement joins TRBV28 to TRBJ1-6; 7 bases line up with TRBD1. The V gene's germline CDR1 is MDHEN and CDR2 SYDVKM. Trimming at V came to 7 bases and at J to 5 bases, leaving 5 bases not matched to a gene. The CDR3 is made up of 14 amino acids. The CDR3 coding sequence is TGTGCCAGCAATCCGGGACAGAATAATTCACCCCTCCACTTT. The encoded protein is CASNPGQNNSPLHF.